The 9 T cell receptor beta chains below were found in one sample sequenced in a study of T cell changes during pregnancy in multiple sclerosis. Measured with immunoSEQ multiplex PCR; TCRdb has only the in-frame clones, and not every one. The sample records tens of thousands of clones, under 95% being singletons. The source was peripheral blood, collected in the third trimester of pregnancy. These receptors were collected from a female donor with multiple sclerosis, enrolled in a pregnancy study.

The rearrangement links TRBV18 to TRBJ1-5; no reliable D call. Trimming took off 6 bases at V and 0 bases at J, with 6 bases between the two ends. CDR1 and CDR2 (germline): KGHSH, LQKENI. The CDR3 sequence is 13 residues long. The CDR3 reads CASSFGSNQPQHF. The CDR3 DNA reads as TGTGCCAGCTCCTTCGGTAGCAATCAGCCCCAGCATTTT.

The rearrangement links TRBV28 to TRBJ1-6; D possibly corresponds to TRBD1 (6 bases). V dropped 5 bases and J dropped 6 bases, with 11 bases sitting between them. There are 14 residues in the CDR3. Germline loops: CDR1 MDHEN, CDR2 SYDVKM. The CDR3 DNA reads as TGTGCCAGCAGTGTAGGGGGAGTTAATTCACCCCTCCACTTT. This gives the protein CASSVGGVNSPLHF.

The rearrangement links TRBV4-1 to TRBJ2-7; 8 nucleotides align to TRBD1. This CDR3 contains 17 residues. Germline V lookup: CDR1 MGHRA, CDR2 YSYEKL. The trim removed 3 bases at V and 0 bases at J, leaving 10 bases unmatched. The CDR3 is CASSQDRDPGISYEQYF. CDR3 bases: TGCGCCAGCAGCCAGGACAGGGACCCGGGTATCTCCTACGAGCAGTACTTC.

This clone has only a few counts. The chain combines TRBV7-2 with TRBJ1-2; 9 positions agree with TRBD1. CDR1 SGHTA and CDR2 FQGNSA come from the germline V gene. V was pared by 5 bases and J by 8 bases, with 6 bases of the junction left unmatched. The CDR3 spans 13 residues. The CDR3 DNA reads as TGTGCCAGCAGCCAGGGACAGGGAGCCGGCTACACCTTC. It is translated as CASSQGQGAGYTF. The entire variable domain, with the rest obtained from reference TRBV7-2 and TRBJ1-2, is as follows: GAGVSQSPSNKVTEKGKDVELRCDPISGHTALYWYRQSLGQGLEFLIYFQGNSAPDKSGLPSDRFSAERTGGSVSTLTIQRTQQEDSAVYLCASSQGQGAGYTFGSGTRLTVV.

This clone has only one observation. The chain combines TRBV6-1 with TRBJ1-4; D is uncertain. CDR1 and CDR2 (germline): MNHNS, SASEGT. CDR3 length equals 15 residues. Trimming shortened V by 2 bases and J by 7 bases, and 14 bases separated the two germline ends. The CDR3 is CASSEPSGFGEKLFF. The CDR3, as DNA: TGTGCCAGCAGTGAACCATCGGGTTTCGGTGAAAAACTGTTTTTT.

CDR3 amino acids: CASSFQQGTDTQYF. Written as DNA, the CDR3 is TGTGCCAGCAGTTTCCAACAGGGTACAGATACGCAGTATTTT. J is TRBJ2-3 and V is TRBV6-5; D is possibly TRBD1 (6 bases). This CDR3 contains 14 residues. Germline CDR1 is MNHEY and CDR2 is SVGAGI. Trimming stripped 4 bases from V and 3 bases from J, with 11 bases between.

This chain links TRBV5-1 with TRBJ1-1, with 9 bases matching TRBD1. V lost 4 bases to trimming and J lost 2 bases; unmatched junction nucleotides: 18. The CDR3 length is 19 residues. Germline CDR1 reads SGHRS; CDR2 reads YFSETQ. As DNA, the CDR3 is TGCGCCAGCAGCCGGGAGGGAGGGACAGGGAGGTTTGTTAACACTGAAGCTTTCTTT. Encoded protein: CASSREGGTGRFVNTEAFF.

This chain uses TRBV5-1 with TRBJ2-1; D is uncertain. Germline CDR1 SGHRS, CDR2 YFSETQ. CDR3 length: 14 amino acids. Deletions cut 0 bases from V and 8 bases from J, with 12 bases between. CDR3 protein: CASSLGHLVYEQFF. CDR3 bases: TGCGCCAGCAGCTTGGGACACTTAGTCTATGAGCAGTTCTTC.

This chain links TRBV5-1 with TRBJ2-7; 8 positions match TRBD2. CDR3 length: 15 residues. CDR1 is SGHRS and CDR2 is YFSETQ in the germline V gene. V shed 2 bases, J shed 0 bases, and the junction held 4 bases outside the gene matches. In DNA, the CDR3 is TGCGCCAGCAGCTTTGACGGGGGGGGCTCCTACGAGCAGTACTTC. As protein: CASSFDGGGSYEQYF.